The 22 T cell receptor beta chains below were found in one sample sequenced in a study of CD8+CD57+ T cells in acquired aplastic anemia. Genomic DNA provided the template from which TCR beta VDJ and CDR3 profiles were obtained. TCRdb called the reads again in MiXCR, with one record for every CDR3 protein. The profile covers 250,000 to 350,000 distinct CDR3 sequences, with approximately 55% appearing a single time and 6.5% to 10% taken by the ten largest. The source material was sorted CD4+, CD8+, or CD8+CD57+ T cells (not recorded which) from PBMCs. These receptors all come from a human donor with severe aplastic anemia or a healthy control (not recorded which).

Remarks on this clonotype: Likely a read error: the CDR3 ends without its conserved phenylalanine or tryptophan. The rearrangement joins TRBV20-1 to TRBJ2-7, with TRBD2 matching 7 bases. The germline V gene has CDR1 DFQATT and CDR2 SNEGSKA (reference sequence). This CDR3 contains 12 residues. V shed 0 bases and J 4 bases; nucleotides not matched to a gene: 0. CDR3 DNA sequence: TGCAGTGCTAGAGAGGGGGGGTACGAGCAGTACCTC. This codes for CSAREGGYEQYL.

This clonotype was counted once. The chain employs TRBV7-9 and TRBJ2-7, with 11 positions matching TRBD2. V lost 6 bases, J lost 7 bases, and 11 bases stayed unmatched. Germline loops: CDR1 SEHNR, CDR2 FQNEAQ (reference sequence). The CDR3 contains 15 residues. The CDR3 sequence is CASSFLAGGYNEQYF. CDR3 bases: TGTGCCAGCAGTTTCCTAGCGGGGGGTTACAATGAGCAGTACTTC.

There are a few counts of this clonotype. This chain uses TRBV20-1 with TRBJ2-2; no reliable D call. From germline, CDR1 is DFQATT and CDR2 SNEGSKA (reference sequence). There are 12 residues in the CDR3. V lost 5 bases and J 5 bases, leaving 9 bases between the germline ends. CDR3: CSAQSITGELFF. The CDR3 nucleotides are TGCAGTGCTCAATCCATAACCGGGGAGCTGTTTTTT.

This sequence joins TRBV20-1 and TRBJ2-7; D call uncertain. CDR1 DFQATT and CDR2 SNEGSKA come from the germline V gene (reference sequence). With 0 bases removed from V and 1 base from J, the gap between germline ends came to 7 bases. The CDR3 runs to 13 residues. The CDR3, as DNA: TGCAGTGCTAGAGACGGCAGGTCCTACGAGCAGTACTTC. Translation gives CSARDGRSYEQYF.

This clonotype was counted at least ten times. The V and J genes are TRBV7-9 and TRBJ2-7; 11 nucleotides agree with TRBD2. The CDR3 sequence is 15 residues long. The junction had 8 bases not matched to a gene; V was cut back by 5 bases and J by 5 bases. Germline lookup yields CDR1 SEHNR and CDR2 FQNEAQ (reference sequence). CDR3 DNA sequence: TGTGCCAGCAGCACAAGACTAGCGGGGATACACGAGCAGTACTTC. This gives the protein CASSTRLAGIHEQYF.

The table lists this clonotype with a few counts. V usage is TRBV9 and J usage is TRBJ2-3; TRBD2 agrees at 11 bases. Germline-derived CDR1 and CDR2 are SGDLS and YYNGEE. CDR3 length: 16 residues. Trimming at V came to 3 bases and at J to 2 bases, leaving 5 bases not matched to a gene. The CDR3 DNA is TGTGCCAGCAGCGCGGAACTAGCGGGGGCCACAGATACGCAGTATTTT. It translates to CASSAELAGATDTQYF.

The genes are TRBV7-8 and TRBJ1-5, with D possibly being TRBD1 (5 bases). Between the trimmed V and J ends, which lost 6 bases and 1 base, there was a span of 10 bases. Germline V gives CDR1 SGHVS, CDR2 FQNEAQ. This CDR3 is 14 amino acids long. In nucleotides, the CDR3 is TGTGCCAGCAGTTGGGACTTGAGCAATCAGCCCCAGCATTTT. Translation: CASSWDLSNQPQHF.

Of note for this clonotype: A much more abundant neighbour one base away suggests this may be a read error. A read error is likely, as this CDR3 ends without the conserved phenylalanine or tryptophan. The CDR3 here is CASSPGAGSYQETQYL. The CDR3 DNA reads as TGTGCCAGCAGCCCGGGAGCGGGGTCGTACCAAGAGACCCAGTACCTC. V usage is TRBV7-2 and J usage is TRBJ2-5; 7 positions agree with TRBD2. With V trimmed by 5 bases and J by 0 bases, 9 bases remained unmatched. From germline, CDR1 is SGHTA and CDR2 FQGNSA. The CDR3 runs to 16 residues.

This clonotype was seen only a few times. CDR3 coding DNA: TGTGCCAGCAGCCGTATGGCTGGTACGAACACTGAAGCTTTCTTT. Protein product: CASSRMAGTNTEAFF. The chain uses TRBV7-6 and TRBJ1-1, with D unclear. CDR1 is SGHVS, CDR2 FNYEAQ, per germline. The CDR3 sequence is 15 residues long. Trimming removed 5 bases from V and 1 base from J, with 14 bases in between.

Written as DNA, the CDR3 is TGTGCCACCAGCAGACTAGGGGCGGGAAACTTTTACGAGCAGTACTTC. Its protein product is CATSRLGAGNFYEQYF. J is TRBJ2-7 and V is TRBV15, with D tentatively TRBD2 (6 bases). The CDR3 is made up of 16 amino acids. Germline CDR1 and CDR2: LNHNV and YYDKDF (reference sequence). V lost 2 bases and J 4 bases, leaving 18 bases between the germline ends.

The genes are TRBV4-2 and TRBJ2-5; D is uncertain. Germline lookup yields CDR1 LGHNA and CDR2 YNFKEQ. The CDR3 has 11 amino acids. The ends were cut back, 0 bases at V and 13 bases at J, with 9 bases in the middle. The CDR3: CASSQDRNGYF. The CDR3 DNA follows: TGTGCCAGCAGCCAAGATAGGAACGGGTACTTC.

Of note for this clonotype: Here the CDR3 omits its conserved ending phenylalanine or tryptophan, so a read error is the likely source. The J gene is TRBJ2-7, the V gene TRBV12-5; D gene uncertain. Germline CDR1 LGHNT, CDR2 FRNRAP. Trimming removed 0 bases from V and 5 bases from J, with 8 bases in between. The CDR3 extends over 13 amino acids. This chain's CDR3 is CASGLVGLHEQYL. The CDR3 nucleotides are TGTGCTAGTGGTTTGGTCGGGTTGCACGAGCAGTACTTG.

The chain has TRBV7-2 and TRBJ1-2, with a possible D match to TRBD1 (5 bases). CDR3 length: 14 amino acids. The V end was cut by 10 bases, the J end by 6 bases, with 21 bases between. Germline CDR1 is SGHTA and CDR2 is FQGNSA. CDR3 nucleotides: TGTGCCATCCGGGTGGGGAGTCGGGGGAATGGCTACACCTTC. Translating it yields CAIRVGSRGNGYTF.

The chain has TRBV24-1 and TRBJ2-3, with D perhaps matching TRBD1 (5 bases). The V gene lost 5 bases and the J gene lost 5 bases, with 22 bases spanning the gap. The germline V gene encodes CDR1 KGHDR and CDR2 SFDVKD. The CDR3 consists of 17 residues. DNA for the CDR3: TGTGCCACCAGTGCCCCCTCCGGCAGGGATGTCGGAGATACGCAGTATTTT. Translated: CATSAPSGRDVGDTQYF.

The gene calls are TRBV7-2 and TRBJ1-5; no clear D gene. The V gene's germline CDR1 is SGHTA and CDR2 FQGNSA. The CDR3 is made up of 16 amino acids. V was pared by 3 bases and J by 1 base, with 13 bases between. In DNA form, the CDR3 reads TGTGCCAGCAGCTTCGGAGGCGCGGGCAGCAATCAGCCCCAGCATTTT. This translates into CASSFGGAGSNQPQHF.

The chain joins TRBV9 to TRBJ2-7; TRBD1 agrees at 8 bases. The CDR3 is 15 amino acids. Trimming removed 3 bases from V and 3 bases from J; junction bases left unmatched: 8. Per germline, CDR1 SGDLS and CDR2 YYNGEE. In nucleotides, the CDR3 is TGTGCCAGCAGCGCTCCGGGACAGGTGTTCTACGAGCAGTACTTC. This codes for CASSAPGQVFYEQYF.

This chain connects TRBV7-3 to TRBJ2-7; D may match TRBD1 or TRBD2 (5 bases each). The germline V gene encodes CDR1 SGHTA and CDR2 FQGTGA. CDR3 length equals 15 residues. V lost 4 bases to trimming and J lost 1 base, with 14 bases between them. The CDR3 nucleotides are TGTGCCAGCAGCTCGGGGCCGGCTTCATCCTACGAGCAGTACTTC. Encoded protein: CASSSGPASSYEQYF.

The chain combines TRBV25-1 with TRBJ2-3, with 11 positions matching TRBD1. J was trimmed by 7 bases and V by 5 bases; bases with no gene match: 5. The CDR3 has 14 residues. CDR1 and CDR2 from the germline V gene are MGHDK and SYGVNS. CDR3 DNA sequence: TGTGCCAGCAGTCTGGACAGGGGGCTTAATACGCAGTATTTT. Translated: CASSLDRGLNTQYF.

The sample holds many counts of this clonotype. This chain connects TRBV5-1 to TRBJ2-1; 8 nucleotides line up with TRBD2. Germline lookup yields CDR1 SGHRS and CDR2 YFSETQ. V trimming: 0 bases; J trimming: 4 bases; junction bases outside the gene matches: 6. This CDR3 comprises 16 residues. CDR3 residues: CASSLGSSGGYNEQFF. DNA for the CDR3: TGCGCCAGCAGCTTGGGATCGAGCGGGGGTTACAATGAGCAGTTCTTC.

This clonotype has ten or more counts. This chain uses TRBV7-9 with TRBJ2-7, with D tentatively TRBD1 (5 bases). CDR1 SEHNR and CDR2 FQNEAQ come from the germline V gene (reference sequence). The CDR3 has 15 amino acids. V dropped 4 bases and J dropped 4 bases, with 17 bases sitting between them. The CDR3 sequence is CASSSIRVTGYEQYF. In DNA, the CDR3 is TGTGCCAGCAGCTCGATCAGGGTTACCGGGTACGAGCAGTACTTC.

The chain couples TRBV7-2 to TRBJ2-7; D is unresolved. V lost 5 bases to trimming and J lost 4 bases, with 12 bases between them. Germline V gene sequence: CDR1 SGHTA, CDR2 FQGNSA. The CDR3 has 13 residues. CDR3 loop: CASSPDGPYEQYF. The CDR3 coding sequence is TGTGCCAGCAGCCCGGACGGCCCTTACGAGCAGTACTTC.

On this clonotype: A much larger clonotype is one base distant, so this may be a read error. This chain's CDR3 is CSGSAGTAVNTEALF. CDR3 DNA sequence: TGCAGCGGATCAGCCGGGACCGCCGTGAACACTGAAGCTCTCTTT. The chain carries TRBV29-1 and TRBJ1-1; possible D gene TRBD1, 5 bases. The germline V gene has CDR1 SQVTM and CDR2 ANQGSEA. CDR3 length: 15 residues. The whole variable domain, remainder taken from reference TRBV29-1 and TRBJ1-1, is SAVISQKPSRDICQRGTSLTIQCQVDSQVTMMFWYRQQPGQSLTLIATANQGSEATYESGFVIDKFPISRPNLTFSTLTVSNMSPEDSSIYLCSGSAGTAVNTEALFGQGTRLTVV.